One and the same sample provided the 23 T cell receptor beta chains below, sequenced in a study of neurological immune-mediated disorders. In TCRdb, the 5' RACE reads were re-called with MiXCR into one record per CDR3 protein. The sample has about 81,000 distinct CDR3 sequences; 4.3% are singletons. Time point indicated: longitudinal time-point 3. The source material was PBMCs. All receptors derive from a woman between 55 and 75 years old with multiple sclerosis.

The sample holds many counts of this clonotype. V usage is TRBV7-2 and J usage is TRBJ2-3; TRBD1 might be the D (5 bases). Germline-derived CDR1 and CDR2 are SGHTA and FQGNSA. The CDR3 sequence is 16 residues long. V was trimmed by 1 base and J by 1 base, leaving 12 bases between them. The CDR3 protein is CASSLVPTGGTDTQYF. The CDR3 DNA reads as TGTGCCAGCAGCTTAGTTCCCACAGGCGGCACAGATACGCAGTATTTT. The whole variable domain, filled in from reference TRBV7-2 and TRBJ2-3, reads GAGVSQSPSNKVTEKGKDVELRCDPISGHTALYWYRQSLGQGLEFLIYFQGNSAPDKSGLPSDRFSAERTGGSVSTLTIQRTQQEDSAVYLCASSLVPTGGTDTQYFGPGTRLTVL.

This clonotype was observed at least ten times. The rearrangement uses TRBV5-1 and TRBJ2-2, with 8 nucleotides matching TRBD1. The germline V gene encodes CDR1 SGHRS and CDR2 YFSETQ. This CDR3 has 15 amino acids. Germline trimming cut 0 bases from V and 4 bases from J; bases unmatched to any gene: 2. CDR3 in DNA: TGCGCCAGCAGCTTGGGACAGGGGTTCACCGGGGAGCTGTTTTTT. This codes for CASSLGQGFTGELFF.

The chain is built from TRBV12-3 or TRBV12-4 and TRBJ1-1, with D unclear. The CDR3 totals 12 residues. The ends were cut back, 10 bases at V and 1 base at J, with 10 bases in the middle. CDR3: CATPFENTEAFF. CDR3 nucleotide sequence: TGTGCCACCCCTTTCGAGAACACTGAAGCTTTCTTT.

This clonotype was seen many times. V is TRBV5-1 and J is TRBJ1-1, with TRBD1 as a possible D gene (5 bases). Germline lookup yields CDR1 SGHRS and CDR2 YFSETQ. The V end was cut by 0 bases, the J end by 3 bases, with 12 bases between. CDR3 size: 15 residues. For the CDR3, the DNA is TGCGCCAGCAGCTTGGCCGGCCAGGGAGACACTGAAGCTTTCTTT. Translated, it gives CASSLAGQGDTEAFF.

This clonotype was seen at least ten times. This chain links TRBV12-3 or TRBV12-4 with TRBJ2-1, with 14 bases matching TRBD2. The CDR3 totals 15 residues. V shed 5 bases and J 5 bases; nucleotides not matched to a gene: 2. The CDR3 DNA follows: TGTGCCAGCAGTGGGACTAGCGGGGGTCACAATGAGCAGTTCTTC. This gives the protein CASSGTSGGHNEQFF.

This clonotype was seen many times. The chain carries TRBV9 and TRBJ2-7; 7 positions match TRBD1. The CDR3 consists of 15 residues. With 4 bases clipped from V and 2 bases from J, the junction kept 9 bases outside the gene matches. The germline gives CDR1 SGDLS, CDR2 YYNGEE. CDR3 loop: CASSPGDSFAYEQYF. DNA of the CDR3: TGTGCCAGCAGCCCCGGGGACAGTTTTGCCTACGAGCAGTACTTC.

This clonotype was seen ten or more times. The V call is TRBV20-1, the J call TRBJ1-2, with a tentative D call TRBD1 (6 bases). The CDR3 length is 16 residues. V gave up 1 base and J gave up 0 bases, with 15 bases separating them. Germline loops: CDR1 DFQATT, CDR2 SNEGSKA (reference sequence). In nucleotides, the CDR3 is TGCAGTGCTAGAGCACCCCGGGAGGGGGCTAACTATGGCTACACCTTC. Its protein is CSARAPREGANYGYTF.

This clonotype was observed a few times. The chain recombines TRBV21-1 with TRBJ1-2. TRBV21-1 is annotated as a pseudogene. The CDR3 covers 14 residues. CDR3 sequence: CASSKGPPHYGYTF. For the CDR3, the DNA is TGTGCCAGCAGCAAGGGCCCTCCGCACTATGGCTACACCTTC.

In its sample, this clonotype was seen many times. This chain's CDR3 is CSARVGLQQETQYF. CDR3 DNA: TGCAGTGCTAGAGTAGGGCTACAGCAAGAGACCCAGTACTTC. The chain links TRBV20-1 to TRBJ2-5; D is unclear. There are 14 residues in the CDR3. V lost 1 base to trimming and J lost 2 bases, with 11 bases between them. Germline V lookup: CDR1 DFQATT, CDR2 SNEGSKA (reference sequence).

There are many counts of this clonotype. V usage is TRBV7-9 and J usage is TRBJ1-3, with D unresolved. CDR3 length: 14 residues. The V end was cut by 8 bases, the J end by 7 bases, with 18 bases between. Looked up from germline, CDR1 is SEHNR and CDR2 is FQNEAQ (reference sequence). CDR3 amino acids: CASATTAAENTIYF. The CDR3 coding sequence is TGTGCCAGCGCTACGACGGCTGCGGAGAACACCATATATTTT. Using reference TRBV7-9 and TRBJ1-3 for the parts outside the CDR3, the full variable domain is DTGVSQNPRHKITKRGQNVTFRCDPISEHNRLYWYRQTLGQGPEFLTYFQNEAQLEKSRLLSDRFSAERPKGSFSTLEIQRTEQGDSAMYLCASATTAAENTIYFGEGSWLTVV.

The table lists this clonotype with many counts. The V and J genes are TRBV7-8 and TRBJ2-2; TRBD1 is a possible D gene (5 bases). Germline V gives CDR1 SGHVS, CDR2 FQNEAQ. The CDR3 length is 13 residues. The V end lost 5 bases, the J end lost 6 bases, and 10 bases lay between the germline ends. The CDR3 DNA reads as TGTGCCAGCAGCCCAGGGCCAGCCGGGGAGCTGTTTTTT. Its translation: CASSPGPAGELFF.

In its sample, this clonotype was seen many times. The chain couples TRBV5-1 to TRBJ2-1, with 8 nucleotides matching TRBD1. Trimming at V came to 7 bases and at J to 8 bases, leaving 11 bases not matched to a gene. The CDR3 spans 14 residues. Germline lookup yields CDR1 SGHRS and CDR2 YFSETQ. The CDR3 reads CASRQGSKTDEQFF. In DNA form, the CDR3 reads TGCGCCAGCCGACAGGGGAGTAAAACGGATGAGCAGTTCTTC.

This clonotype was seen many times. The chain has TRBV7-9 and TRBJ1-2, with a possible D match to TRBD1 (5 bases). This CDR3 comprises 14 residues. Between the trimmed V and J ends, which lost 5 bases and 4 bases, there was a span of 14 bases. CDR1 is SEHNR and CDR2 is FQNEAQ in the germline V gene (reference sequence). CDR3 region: CASSTDQGGYGYTF. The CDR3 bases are TGTGCCAGCAGCACCGATCAGGGCGGCTATGGCTACACCTTC.

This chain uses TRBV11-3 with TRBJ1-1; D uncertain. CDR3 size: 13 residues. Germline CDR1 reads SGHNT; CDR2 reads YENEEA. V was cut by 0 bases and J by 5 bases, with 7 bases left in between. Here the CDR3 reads CASSLDPWTEAFF. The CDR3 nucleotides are TGTGCCAGCAGCTTAGATCCTTGGACTGAAGCTTTCTTT.

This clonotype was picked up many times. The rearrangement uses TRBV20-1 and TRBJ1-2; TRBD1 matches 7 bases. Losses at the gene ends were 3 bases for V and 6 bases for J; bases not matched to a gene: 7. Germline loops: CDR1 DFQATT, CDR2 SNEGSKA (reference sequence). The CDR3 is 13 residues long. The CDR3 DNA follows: TGCAGTGCTAGTCGAGGGGGCGCGCATGGCTACACCTTC. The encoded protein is CSASRGGAHGYTF.

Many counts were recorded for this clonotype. CDR3 protein: CSAKAGLQNTGELFF. The CDR3, as DNA: TGCAGTGCTAAAGCGGGACTACAGAACACCGGGGAGCTGTTTTTT. This rearrangement joins TRBV20-1 to TRBJ2-2, with TRBD2 identical over 7 bases. Germline V gene sequence: CDR1 DFQATT, CDR2 SNEGSKA (reference sequence). There are 15 residues in the CDR3. V dropped 4 bases and J dropped 1; count of bases not matched to a gene: 6.

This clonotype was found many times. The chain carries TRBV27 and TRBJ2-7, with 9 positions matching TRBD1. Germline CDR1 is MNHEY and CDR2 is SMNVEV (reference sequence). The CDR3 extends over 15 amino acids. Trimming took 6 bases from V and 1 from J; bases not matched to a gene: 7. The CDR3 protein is CASRQQGAESYEQYF. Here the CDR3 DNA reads TGTGCCAGCAGACAACAGGGGGCTGAGTCCTACGAGCAGTACTTC.

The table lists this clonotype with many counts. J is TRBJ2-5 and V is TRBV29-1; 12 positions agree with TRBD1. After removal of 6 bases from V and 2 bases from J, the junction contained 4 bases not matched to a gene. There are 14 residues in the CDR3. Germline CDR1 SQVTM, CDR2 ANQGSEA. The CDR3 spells CSVRDRGLQETQYF. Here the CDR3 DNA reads TGCAGCGTACGGGACAGGGGGCTGCAAGAGACCCAGTACTTC. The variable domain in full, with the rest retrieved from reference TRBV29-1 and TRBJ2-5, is SAVISQKPSRDICQRGTSLTIQCQVDSQVTMMFWYRQQPGQSLTLIATANQGSEATYESGFVIDKFPISRPNLTFSTLTVSNMSPEDSSIYLCSVRDRGLQETQYFGPGTRLLVL.

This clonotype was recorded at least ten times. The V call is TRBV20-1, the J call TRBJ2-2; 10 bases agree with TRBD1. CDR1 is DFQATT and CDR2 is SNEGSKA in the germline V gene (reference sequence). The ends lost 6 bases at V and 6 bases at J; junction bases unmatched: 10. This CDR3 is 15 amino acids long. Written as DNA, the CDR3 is TGCAGTGCCCAGGGGCGGACAGGGGGGGCCGGGGAGCTGTTTTTT. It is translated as CSAQGRTGGAGELFF.

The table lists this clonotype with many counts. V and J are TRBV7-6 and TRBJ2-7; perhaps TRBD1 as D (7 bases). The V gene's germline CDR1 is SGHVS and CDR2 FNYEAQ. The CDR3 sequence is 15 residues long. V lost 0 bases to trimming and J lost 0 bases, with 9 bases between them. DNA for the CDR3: TGTGCCAGCAGCTTAGCCCAGGGGGGCTCCTACGAGCAGTACTTC. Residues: CASSLAQGGSYEQYF.

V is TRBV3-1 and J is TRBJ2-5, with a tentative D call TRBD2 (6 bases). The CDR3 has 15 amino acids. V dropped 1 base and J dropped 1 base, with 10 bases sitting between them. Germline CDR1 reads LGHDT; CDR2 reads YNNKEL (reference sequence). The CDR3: CASSQAAGPQETQYF. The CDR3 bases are TGTGCCAGCAGCCAAGCTGCGGGGCCCCAAGAGACCCAGTACTTC.

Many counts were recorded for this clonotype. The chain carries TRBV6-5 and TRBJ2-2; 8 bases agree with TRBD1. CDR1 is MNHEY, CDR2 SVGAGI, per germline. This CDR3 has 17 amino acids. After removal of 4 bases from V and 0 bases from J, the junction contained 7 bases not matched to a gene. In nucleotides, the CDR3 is TGTGCCAGCAGTTGGTCGGGGACAGGAGCGAACACCGGGGAGCTGTTTTTT. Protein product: CASSWSGTGANTGELFF.

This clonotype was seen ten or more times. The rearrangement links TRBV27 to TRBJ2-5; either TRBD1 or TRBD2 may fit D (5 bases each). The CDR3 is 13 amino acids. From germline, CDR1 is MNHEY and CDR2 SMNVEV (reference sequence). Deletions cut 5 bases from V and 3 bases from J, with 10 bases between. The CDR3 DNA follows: TGTGCCAGCAGTCGGGGACGGAAAGAGACCCAGTACTTC. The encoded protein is CASSRGRKETQYF.